The clone carrying this T cell receptor (beta chain) was seen repeatedly, ten times or more. The entry originates in a study of T cells in Graves' hyperthyroidism and ophthalmopathy. This CDR3 is built from 12 residues. From germline, CDR1 is SGHTA and CDR2 FQGNSA. V was trimmed by 6 bases and J by 5 bases, leaving 10 bases between them. The TCR beta CDR3 regions underwent amplification using RNA transcripts as the source. RT-PCR in the first round (using the HTBI primer set) targeted the TCR CDR3. TCRdb independently ran MiXCR on the multiplex PCR reads; one entry per CDR3 protein. The profile shows around 580,000 distinct CDR3 sequences, 35% to 55% of them singletons.

This TCR came from a woman younger than 35 with Graves' hyperthyroidism. The specimen sequenced was peripheral blood or thyroid tissue (not recorded which). The rearrangement uses TRBV7-2 and TRBJ1-1; D call uncertain. CDR3 sequence: CASSSARTEAFF. In DNA form, the CDR3 reads TGTGCCAGCAGTTCTGCTAGGACTGAAGCTTTCTTT.